The clone carrying this TCR beta chain has just a few counts. The antigen is unknown. This sample stems from a study of identical twins. Broader study findings: Partly confounded zero-insertion analyses could result from invariant MAIT and iNKT cells. Insertions were reduced in abundant cord blood beta clonotypes but not in memory repertoires.

There are 15 residues in the CDR3. The ends were cut back, 3 bases at V and 1 base at J, with 12 bases in the middle. The germline gives CDR1 KGHSH, CDR2 LQKENI. Healthy Caucasians made up all donors. Each CDR3 protein is one row after TCRdb ran MiXCR on the 5' RACE reads. This sample yields about 210,000 distinct CDR3 sequences, of which less than 10% are seen a single time; 5.1% belongs to the top ten. This sequence joins TRBV18 and TRBJ1-1; no clear D gene. Sequenced material: memory (CD45RO+) T cells sorted from blood. The sequence derives from a woman younger than 30 in good health. CDR3: CASSPGSPGNTEAFF. The CDR3 bases are TGTGCCAGCTCACCCGGGTCCCCAGGGAACACTGAAGCTTTCTTT.